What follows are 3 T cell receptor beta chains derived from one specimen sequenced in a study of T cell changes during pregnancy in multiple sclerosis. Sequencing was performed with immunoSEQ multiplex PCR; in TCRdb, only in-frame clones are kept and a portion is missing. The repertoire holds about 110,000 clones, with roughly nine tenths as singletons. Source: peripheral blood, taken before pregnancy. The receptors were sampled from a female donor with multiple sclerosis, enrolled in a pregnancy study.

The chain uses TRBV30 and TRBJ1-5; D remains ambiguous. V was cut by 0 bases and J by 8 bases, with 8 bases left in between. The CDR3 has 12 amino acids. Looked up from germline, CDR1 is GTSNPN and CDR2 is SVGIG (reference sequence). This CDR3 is CAWSVRGKPQHF. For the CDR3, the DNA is TGTGCCTGGAGTGTACGCGGGAAGCCCCAGCATTTT.

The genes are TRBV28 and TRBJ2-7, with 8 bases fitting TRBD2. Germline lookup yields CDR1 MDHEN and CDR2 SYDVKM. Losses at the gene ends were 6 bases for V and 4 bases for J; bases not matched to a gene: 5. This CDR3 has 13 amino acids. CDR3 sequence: CASRLAGTYEQYF. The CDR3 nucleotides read TGTGCCAGCAGATTAGCGGGGACTTACGAGCAGTACTTC. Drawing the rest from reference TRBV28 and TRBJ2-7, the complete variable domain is DVKVTQSSRYLVKRTGEKVFLECVQDMDHENMFWYRQDPGLGLRLIYFSYDVKMKEKGDIPEGYSVSREKKERFSLILESASTNQTSMYLCASRLAGTYEQYFGPGTRLTVT.

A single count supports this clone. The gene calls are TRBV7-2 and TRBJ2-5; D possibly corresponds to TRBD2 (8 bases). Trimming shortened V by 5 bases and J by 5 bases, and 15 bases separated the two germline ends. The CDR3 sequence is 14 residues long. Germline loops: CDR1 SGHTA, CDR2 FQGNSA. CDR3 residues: CASSAGLGGETQYF. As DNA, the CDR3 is TGTGCCAGCAGCGCGGGACTAGGGGGCGAGACCCAGTACTTC.